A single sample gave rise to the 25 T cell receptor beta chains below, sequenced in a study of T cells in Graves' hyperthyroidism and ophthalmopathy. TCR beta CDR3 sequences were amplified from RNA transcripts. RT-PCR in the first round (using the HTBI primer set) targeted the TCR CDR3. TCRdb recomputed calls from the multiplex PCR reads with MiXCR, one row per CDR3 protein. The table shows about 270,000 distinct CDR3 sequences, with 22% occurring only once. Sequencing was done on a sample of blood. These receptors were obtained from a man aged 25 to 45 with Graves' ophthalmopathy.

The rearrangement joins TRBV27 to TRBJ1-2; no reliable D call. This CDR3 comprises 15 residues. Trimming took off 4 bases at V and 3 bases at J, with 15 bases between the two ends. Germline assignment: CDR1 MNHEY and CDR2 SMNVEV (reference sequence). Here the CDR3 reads CASSYAQNSYYGYTF. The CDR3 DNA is TGTGCCAGCAGTTATGCCCAAAACAGCTACTATGGCTACACCTTC.

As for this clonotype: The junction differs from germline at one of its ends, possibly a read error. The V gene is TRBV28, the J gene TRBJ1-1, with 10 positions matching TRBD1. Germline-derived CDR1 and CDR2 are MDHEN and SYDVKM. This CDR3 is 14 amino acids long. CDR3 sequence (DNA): TGTGCCAGCAGTCCTGGGACAGGGGACACTGAAGCTTCCTTT. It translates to CASSPGTGDTEASF.

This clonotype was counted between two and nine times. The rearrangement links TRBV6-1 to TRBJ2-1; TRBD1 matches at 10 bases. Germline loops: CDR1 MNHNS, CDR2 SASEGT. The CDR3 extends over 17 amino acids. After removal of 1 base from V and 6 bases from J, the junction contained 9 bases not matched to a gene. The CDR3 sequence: CASSEELRDRGSNEQFF. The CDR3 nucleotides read TGTGCCAGCAGTGAAGAGTTGCGGGACAGGGGCTCCAATGAGCAGTTCTTC.

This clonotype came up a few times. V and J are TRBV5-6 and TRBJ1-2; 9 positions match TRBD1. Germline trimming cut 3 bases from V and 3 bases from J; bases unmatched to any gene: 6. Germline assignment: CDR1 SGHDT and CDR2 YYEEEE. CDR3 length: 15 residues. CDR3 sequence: CASSWRGQGHYGYTF. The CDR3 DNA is TGTGCCAGCAGCTGGCGGGGACAGGGACACTATGGCTACACCTTC.

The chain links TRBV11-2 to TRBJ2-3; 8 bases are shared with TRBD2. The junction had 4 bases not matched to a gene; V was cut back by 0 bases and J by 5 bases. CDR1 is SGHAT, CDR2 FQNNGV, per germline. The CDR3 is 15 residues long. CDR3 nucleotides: TGTGCCAGCAGCTTAGATCACGCGGGGGGAGATACGCAGTATTTT. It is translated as CASSLDHAGGDTQYF.

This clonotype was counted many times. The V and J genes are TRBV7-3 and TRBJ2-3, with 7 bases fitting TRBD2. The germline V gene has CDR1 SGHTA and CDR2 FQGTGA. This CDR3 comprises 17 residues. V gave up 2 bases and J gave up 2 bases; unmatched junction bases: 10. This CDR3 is CASSLRGAGYYTDTQYF. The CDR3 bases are TGTGCCAGCAGCTTACGAGGAGCGGGATACTACACAGATACGCAGTATTTT.

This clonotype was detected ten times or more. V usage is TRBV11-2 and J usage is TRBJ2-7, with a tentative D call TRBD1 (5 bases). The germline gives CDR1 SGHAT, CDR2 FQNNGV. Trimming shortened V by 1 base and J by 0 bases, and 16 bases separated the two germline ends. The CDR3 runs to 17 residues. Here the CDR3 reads CASSLVSPQGSSYEQYF. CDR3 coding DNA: TGTGCCAGCAGCTTAGTGTCCCCCCAGGGAAGCTCCTACGAGCAGTACTTC.

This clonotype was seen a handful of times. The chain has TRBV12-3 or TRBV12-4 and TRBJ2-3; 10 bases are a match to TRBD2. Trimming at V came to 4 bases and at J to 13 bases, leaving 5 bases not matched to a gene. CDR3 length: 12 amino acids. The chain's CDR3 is CASSSSGRDKYF. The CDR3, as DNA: TGTGCCAGCAGTTCGAGCGGGAGGGATAAGTATTTT.

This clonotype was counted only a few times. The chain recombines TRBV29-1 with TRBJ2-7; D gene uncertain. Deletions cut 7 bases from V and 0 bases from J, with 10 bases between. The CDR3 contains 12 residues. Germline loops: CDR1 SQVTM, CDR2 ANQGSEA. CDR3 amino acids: CSAYDVSYEQYF. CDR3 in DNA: TGCAGCGCATATGACGTCTCCTACGAGCAGTACTTC.

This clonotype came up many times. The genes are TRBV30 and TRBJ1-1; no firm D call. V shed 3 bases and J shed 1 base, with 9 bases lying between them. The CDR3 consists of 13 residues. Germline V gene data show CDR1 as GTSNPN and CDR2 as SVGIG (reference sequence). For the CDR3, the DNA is TGTGCCTGGAGACGAGCGAGGAACACTGAAGCTTTCTTT. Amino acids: CAWRRARNTEAFF.

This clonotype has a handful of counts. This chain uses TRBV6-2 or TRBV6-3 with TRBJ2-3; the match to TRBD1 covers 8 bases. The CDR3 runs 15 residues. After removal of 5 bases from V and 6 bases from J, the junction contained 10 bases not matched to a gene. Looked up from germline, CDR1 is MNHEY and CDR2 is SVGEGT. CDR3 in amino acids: CASSPGQGLADTQYF. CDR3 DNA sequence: TGTGCCAGCAGTCCAGGACAGGGCTTGGCGGATACGCAGTATTTT.

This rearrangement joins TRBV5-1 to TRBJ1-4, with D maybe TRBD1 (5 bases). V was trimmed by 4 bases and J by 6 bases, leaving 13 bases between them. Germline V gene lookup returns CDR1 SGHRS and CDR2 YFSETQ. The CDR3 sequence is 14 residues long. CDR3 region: CASSREGRDEKLFF. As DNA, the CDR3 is TGCGCCAGCAGCCGGGAGGGACGGGATGAAAAACTGTTTTTT.

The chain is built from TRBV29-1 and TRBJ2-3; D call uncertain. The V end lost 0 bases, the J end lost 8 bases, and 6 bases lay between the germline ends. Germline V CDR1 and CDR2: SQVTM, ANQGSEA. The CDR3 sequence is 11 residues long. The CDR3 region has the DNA TGCAGCGTTGAAGAAAGGACTACGCAGTATTTT. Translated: CSVEERTTQYF.

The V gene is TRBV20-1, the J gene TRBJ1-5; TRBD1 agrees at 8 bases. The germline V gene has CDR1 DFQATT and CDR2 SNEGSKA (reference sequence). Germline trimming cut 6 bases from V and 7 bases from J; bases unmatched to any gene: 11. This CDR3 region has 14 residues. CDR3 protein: CSADPPGGGQPQHF. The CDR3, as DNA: TGCAGTGCGGACCCTCCAGGGGGCGGCCAGCCCCAGCATTTT.

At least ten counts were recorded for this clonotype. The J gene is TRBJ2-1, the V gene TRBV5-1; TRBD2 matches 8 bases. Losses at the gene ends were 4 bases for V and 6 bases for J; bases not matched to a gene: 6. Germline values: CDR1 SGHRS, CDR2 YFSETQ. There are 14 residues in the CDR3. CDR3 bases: TGCGCCAGCAGCACCCAAGCGGGAGTCAATGAGCAGTTCTTC. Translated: CASSTQAGVNEQFF.

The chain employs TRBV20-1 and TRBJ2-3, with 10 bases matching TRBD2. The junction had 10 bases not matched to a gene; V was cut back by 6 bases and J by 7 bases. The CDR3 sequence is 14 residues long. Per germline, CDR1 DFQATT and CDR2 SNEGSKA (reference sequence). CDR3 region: CSATSSGRVNTQYF. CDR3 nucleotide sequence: TGCAGTGCAACCTCAAGCGGGAGGGTGAATACGCAGTATTTT.

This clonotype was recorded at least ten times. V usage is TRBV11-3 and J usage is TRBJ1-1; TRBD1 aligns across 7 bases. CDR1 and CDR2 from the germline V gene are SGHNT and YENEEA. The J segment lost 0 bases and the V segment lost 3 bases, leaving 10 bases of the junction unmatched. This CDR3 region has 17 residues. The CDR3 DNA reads TGTGCCAGCAGCTTGGGACCGACAGGGCGGATGAACACTGAAGCTTTCTTT. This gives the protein CASSLGPTGRMNTEAFF.

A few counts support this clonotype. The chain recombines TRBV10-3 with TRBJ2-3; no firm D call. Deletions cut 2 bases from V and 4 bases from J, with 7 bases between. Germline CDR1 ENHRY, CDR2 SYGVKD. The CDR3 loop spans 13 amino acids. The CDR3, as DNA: TGTGCCATCAGTGAGCGGTCTTCAGATACGCAGTATTTT. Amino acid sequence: CAISERSSDTQYF.

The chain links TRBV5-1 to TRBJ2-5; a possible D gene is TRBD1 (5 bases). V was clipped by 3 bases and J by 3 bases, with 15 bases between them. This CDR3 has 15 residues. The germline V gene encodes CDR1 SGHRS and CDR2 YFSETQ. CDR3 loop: CASSSDRKVKETQYF. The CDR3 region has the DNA TGCGCCAGCAGCTCCGACAGAAAAGTTAAAGAGACCCAGTACTTC.

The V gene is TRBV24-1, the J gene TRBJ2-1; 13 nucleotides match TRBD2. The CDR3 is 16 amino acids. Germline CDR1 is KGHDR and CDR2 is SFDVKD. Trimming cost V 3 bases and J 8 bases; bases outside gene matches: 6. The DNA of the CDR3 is TGTGCCACCAGTGATCCCGGACTAGCGGGAGAGGATGAGCAGTTCTTC. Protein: CATSDPGLAGEDEQFF.

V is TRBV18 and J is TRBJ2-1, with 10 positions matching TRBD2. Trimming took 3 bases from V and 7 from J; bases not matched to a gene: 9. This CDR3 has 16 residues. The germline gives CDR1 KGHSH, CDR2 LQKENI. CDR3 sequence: CASSPVLAGTRNEQFF. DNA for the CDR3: TGTGCCAGCTCACCTGTACTAGCGGGGACAAGGAATGAGCAGTTCTTC.

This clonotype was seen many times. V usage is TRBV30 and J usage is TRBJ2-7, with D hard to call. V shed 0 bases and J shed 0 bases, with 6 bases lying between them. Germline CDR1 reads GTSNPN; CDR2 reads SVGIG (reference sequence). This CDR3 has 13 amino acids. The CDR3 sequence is CAWSVDTSYEQYF. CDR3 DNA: TGTGCCTGGAGTGTTGACACCTCCTACGAGCAGTACTTC.

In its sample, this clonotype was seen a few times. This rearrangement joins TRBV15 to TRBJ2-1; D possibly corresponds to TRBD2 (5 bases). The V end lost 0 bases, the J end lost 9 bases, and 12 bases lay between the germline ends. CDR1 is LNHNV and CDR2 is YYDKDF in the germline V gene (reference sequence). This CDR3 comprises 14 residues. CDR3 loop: CATSRDQVAGEQFF. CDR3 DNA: TGTGCCACCAGCAGAGATCAGGTTGCGGGTGAGCAGTTCTTC.

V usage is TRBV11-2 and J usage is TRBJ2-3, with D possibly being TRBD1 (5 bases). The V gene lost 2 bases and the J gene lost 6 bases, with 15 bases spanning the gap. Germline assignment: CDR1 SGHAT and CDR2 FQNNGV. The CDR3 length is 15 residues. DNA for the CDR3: TGTGCCAGCAGCTTACCCCAGGGCAACCGGGATACGCAGTATTTT. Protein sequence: CASSLPQGNRDTQYF.

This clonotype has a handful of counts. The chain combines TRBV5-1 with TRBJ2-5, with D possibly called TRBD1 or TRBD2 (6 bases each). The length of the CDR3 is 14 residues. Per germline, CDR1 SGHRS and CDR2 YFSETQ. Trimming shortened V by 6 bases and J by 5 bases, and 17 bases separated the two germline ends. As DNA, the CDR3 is TGCGCCAGCACCCTGGGGGGCATTTCGGAGACCCAGTACTTC. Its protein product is CASTLGGISETQYF. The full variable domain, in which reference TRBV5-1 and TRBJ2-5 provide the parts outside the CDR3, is KAGVTQTPRYLIKTRGQQVTLSCSPISGHRSVSWYQQTPGQGLQFLFEYFSETQRNKGNFPGRFSGRQFSNSRSEMNVSTLELGDSALYLCASTLGGISETQYFGPGTRLLVL.